The clone carrying this T cell receptor beta chain turned up a few times. The antigen remains unidentified. Germline CDR1 MGHRA, CDR2 YSYEKL. The CDR3 totals 13 residues. V was cut by 1 base and J by 12 bases, with 13 bases left in between. The source of the sample is a study of CD8 T cells in ankylosing spondylitis. Whole-study results and caveats: Matched ankylosing spondylitis synovial fluid reportedly contained a significantly enriched population of disease-linked clones. Reactive arthritis synovial fluid and blood previously showed some of these motif variants. Ankylosing spondylitis blood seemed to carry a telltale TCR beta motif made of eight or nine highly homologous variants.

Researchers built TCR beta libraries using quantitative 5'-RACE with molecular barcodes. TCRdb passed the 5' RACE reads through MiXCR, listing each CDR3 protein once. The sample lists some 340,000 distinct CDR3 sequences, roughly 14% occurring once. The specimen sequenced was blood, either unsorted or a sorted T cell fraction (not recorded which). V gene TRBV4-1 combines with J gene TRBJ2-1; D not resolved. This TCR derives from a male donor with ankylosing spondylitis or in good health (not recorded which). The CDR3 here is CASSQVAAWVQFF. The CDR3 bases are TGCGCCAGCAGCCAAGTCGCGGCCTGGGTGCAGTTCTTC.